Listed below are T cell receptor beta chains from one sample, sequenced in a study of blood T cells in healthy people across ages. Each CDR3 protein is one row after TCRdb ran MiXCR on the 5' RACE reads. Here the sample spans over 950,000 distinct CDR3 sequences, approximately 38% being singletons. The sequencing input was blood. All receptors come from a man younger than 30 in good health. CDR3s include the opening cysteine and the closing phenylalanine or tryptophan. A D gene is named only where the DNA matches it firmly. Expanded clones get a size class; other rows say once, few or many, or leave the size out.

v_call	j_call	clone_size	d_call	cdr3_nt	cdr3_aa
TRBV28	TRBJ2-2	-	TRBD2	TGTGCCTTAGGGAGGGGAATGGAGACCGGGGAGCTGTTTTTT	CALGRGMETGELFF
TRBV20-1	TRBJ1-2	-	TRBD1	TGCAGTGCTAGAGATGGGGACAGGGGCGAATATGGTGGCTACACCTTC	CSARDGDRGEYGGYTF
TRBV29-1	TRBJ1-2	-	-	TGCAGCGTCCCACGGGACTCATCCTGGGGCTACACCTTC	CSVPRDSSWGYTF
TRBV10-3	TRBJ2-1	-	-	TGTGCCATCAGTCAGGACTTAAGGAATGAGCAGTTCTTC	CAISQDLRNEQFF
TRBV20-1	TRBJ2-3	-	-	TGCAGTGCTAGGTGGCTATACCATGCAGATACGCAGTATTTT	CSARWLYHADTQYF
TRBV14	TRBJ1-1	few	-	TGTGCCAGCAGCCAATCAAGGGTGGGCACTGAAGCTTTCTTT	CASSQSRVGTEAFF
TRBV6-5	TRBJ2-1	few	-	TGTGCCAGCAGAGAAGACAATGAGCAGTTCTTC	CASREDNEQFF
TRBV7-8	TRBJ2-1	-	TRBD1	TGTGCCAGCAGCTTAGGACAGGGGGCGGATGAGCAGTTCTTC	CASSLGQGADEQFF
TRBV4-3	TRBJ2-5	many	TRBD2	TGCGCCAGCAGCCAACACGGACTAGAACAAGAGACCCAGTACTTC	CASSQHGLEQETQYF
TRBV12-3/TRBV12-4	TRBJ1-2	many	-	TGTGCCAGCAGGGACAGCTCCAATGGCTACACCTTC	CASRDSSNGYTF
TRBV7-8	TRBJ1-5	few	-	TGTGCCAGCAGCTTAGGGGGCAGGGTGAGCAATCAGCCCCAGCATTTT	CASSLGGRVSNQPQHF
TRBV20-1	TRBJ1-2	-	-	TGCAGTGCTCCCAGCGAGGGCTCGGGTGGCTACACCTTC	CSAPSEGSGGYTF
TRBV7-8	TRBJ2-5	-	-	TGTGCCAGCAGCTGGGAAGAGATTACCTCACAAGAGACCCAGTACTTC	CASSWEEITSQETQYF
TRBV29-1	TRBJ1-1	-	-	TGCAGCGTTGAAGAACGGATCAACACTGAAGCTTTCTTT	CSVEERINTEAFF
TRBV13	TRBJ1-4	few	-	TGTGCCAGCAGCATACAAGAGCCTAATGAAAAACTGTTTTTT	CASSIQEPNEKLFF
TRBV5-1	TRBJ1-4	-	TRBD1	TGCGCCAGCAGCCCCCAAGGGGGCGATAATGAAAAACTGTTTTTT	CASSPQGGDNEKLFF
TRBV20-1	TRBJ2-5	-	TRBD1	TGCAGTGCTTCTGGACAGGGGACACAAGAGACCCAGTACTTC	CSASGQGTQETQYF
TRBV20-1	TRBJ2-5	-	TRBD2	TGCAGTGCTCTACTAACGGGGGGGCCTCAAGAGACCCAGTACTTC	CSALLTGGPQETQYF
TRBV12-3/TRBV12-4	TRBJ1-2	once	-	TGTGCCAGCAGTTTAGATGGGACGGCTACTTCCTATGGCTACACCTTC	CASSLDGTATSYGYTF
TRBV20-1	TRBJ1-6	few	-	TGCAGTGCTAGAGAGGGTTCTCGCGGTTCACCCCTCCACTTT	CSAREGSRGSPLHF
TRBV25-1	TRBJ2-3	-	TRBD2	TGTGCCAGCAGTGATTGGCGGGGGGGCAAGGATACGCAGTATTTT	CASSDWRGGKDTQYF
TRBV5-1	TRBJ1-4	-	-	TGCGCCAGCAGCTTGTGGGGCGATGAAAAACTGTTTTTT	CASSLWGDEKLFF
TRBV7-9	TRBJ1-4	-	TRBD1	TGTGCCAGCAGCTTAGGACAGGGGCTCGCAACTAATGAAAAACTGTTTTTT	CASSLGQGLATNEKLFF
TRBV9	TRBJ2-1	-	-	TGTGCCAGCAGCGCGTTCGGGTCGAACTCCTACAATGAGCAGTTCTTC	CASSAFGSNSYNEQFF
TRBV12-1	TRBJ1-2	-	-	TGTGCCAGCAGCCACAGGTCTCGGGGCTACACCTTC	CASSHRSRGYTF
TRBV4-2	TRBJ1-1	-	-	TGTGCCAGCAGCCAAGGGGGGGCCGGGGAATATGAAGCTTTCTTT	CASSQGGAGEYEAFF
TRBV20-1	TRBJ2-7	few	-	TGCAGTGCCAAAATGACAGGAGAGATATACAATGAGCAGTACTTC	CSAKMTGEIYNEQYF
TRBV5-6	TRBJ2-6	-	TRBD2	TGTGCCAGCAGCTTGGTGTACGGACTAGCCCGCCGGGGGGCCAACGTCCTGACTTTC	CASSLVYGLARRGANVLTF
TRBV7-2	TRBJ1-3	-	-	TGTGCCAGCAGCCGCGACAGTTCGACATCCTCTGGAAACACCATATATTTT	CASSRDSSTSSGNTIYF
TRBV11-2	TRBJ1-2	-	TRBD1	TGTGCCAGCAGCCCCCGGGACAGACTCTATGGCTACACCTTC	CASSPRDRLYGYTF
TRBV12-5	TRBJ2-5	-	-	TGTGCTAGTGCCCCGTCAGGCGGCTACAATGAGCAGTACTTC	CASAPSGGYNEQYF
TRBV5-4	TRBJ1-1	-	-	TGTGCCAGCAGCTTGGCAAACACGGCGGGGAACACTGAAGCTTTCTTT	CASSLANTAGNTEAFF
TRBV9	TRBJ1-5	few	-	TGTGCCAGCAGCGGGTCCGGGGGGCTCAATCAGCCCCAGCATTTT	CASSGSGGLNQPQHF
TRBV6-2/TRBV6-3	TRBJ2-5	-	TRBD2	TGTGCCAGCAGTTCCGGGACTAGCGGGCAAGAGACCCAGTACTTC	CASSSGTSGQETQYF
TRBV24-1	TRBJ1-5	few	TRBD1	TGTGCCACCAGTGACTCACGCGGAGGGACAGGGGGTTTGAGCAATCAGCCCCAGCATTTT	CATSDSRGGTGGLSNQPQHF
TRBV6-5	TRBJ1-1	-	TRBD1	TGTGCCAGCAGTTCAAATACCGGGACAGCCCACCTTATGAACACTGAAGCTTTCTTT	CASSSNTGTAHLMNTEAFF
TRBV29-1	TRBJ1-1	-	-	TGCAGCGTTGAGAGGGGCCAGTTAGCTTTCTTT	CSVERGQLAFF
TRBV5-1	TRBJ2-5	-	-	TGCGCCAGCAGCTTGGATTGGACTGAGGGCAAGGGAGAGCAGTACTTC	CASSLDWTEGKGEQYF
TRBV5-1	TRBJ2-5	-	-	TGCGCCAGCAGTCTTGGGGGGTCCGTTCAAGAGACCCAGTACTTC	CASSLGGSVQETQYF
TRBV7-9	TRBJ2-7	many	TRBD1	TGTGCCAGCAGCTCGCCGACAGGGCCTTCCTACGAGCAGTACTTC	CASSSPTGPSYEQYF
TRBV4-3	TRBJ2-5	few	-	TGCGCCAGCAGCCAAGCACCCAGGGGAGTGGAGACCCAGTACTTC	CASSQAPRGVETQYF
TRBV20-1	TRBJ2-5	-	TRBD2	TGCAGTGCCCTAGAAAGGACTAGGGAGACCCAGTACTTC	CSALERTRETQYF
TRBV28	TRBJ1-2	-	-	TGTGCCAGCAGTTTAACGGGGGTAGGAGGCTATGGCTACACCTTC	CASSLTGVGGYGYTF
TRBV2	TRBJ2-5	-	-	TGTGCCAGCAAGGGGTTCCAAGAGACCCAGTACTTC	CASKGFQETQYF
TRBV6-6	TRBJ2-2	few	-	TGTGCCAGCAGTTCATTGTTAGGGGCAAACACCGGGGAGCTGTTTTTT	CASSSLLGANTGELFF
TRBV15	TRBJ1-5	few	-	TGTGCCACCAGCAGAGGGTTTCAGGGTCAGCCCCAGCATTTT	CATSRGFQGQPQHF
TRBV6-1	TRBJ2-7	few	-	TGTGCCAGCAGGGACTCCAATCCCTACGAGCAGTACTTC	CASRDSNPYEQYF
TRBV12-3/TRBV12-4	TRBJ1-6	-	-	TGTGCCAGCAGTTCCCGGTCGAGCTCCTATAATTCACCCCTCCACTTT	CASSSRSSSYNSPLHF
TRBV2	TRBJ1-4	-	-	TGTGCCAGCAGTACACAGGGAACTAATGAAAAACTGTTTTTT	CASSTQGTNEKLFF
TRBV7-9	TRBJ2-5	-	TRBD2	TGTGCCAGCAGATTAGCGGGAGGGCCTTCGGAGACCCAGTACTTC	CASRLAGGPSETQYF
TRBV10-3	TRBJ2-3	-	TRBD2	TGTGCCATCAGTGAGTCTCCGACTAGCGGGGGGCGAAAGCAGTATTTT	CAISESPTSGGRKQYF